This entry is about one T cell receptor (beta chain). No antigen is known for it. Per the germline V gene, CDR1 is SGDLS and CDR2 is YYNGEE. The V and J ends lost 0 bases and 0 bases, in that order; junction bases with no gene match: 6. CDR3 length: 17 amino acids. These data are taken from a study of post-analysis software for immune sequencing data. Study at large: Patients with relapsing-remitting, secondary progressive and progressive-relapsing multiple sclerosis courses were all represented. Study-wide findings and caveats: With TRBV5-6, TRBV5-1 and TRBV20-1 included, about five TRBV segments were more frequent in patients than in controls. Controls significantly exceeded multiple sclerosis patients in normalized Chao1 diversity. Clustering by F measure revealed strong co-clustering among samples prepared together in one batch.

Unique molecular identifiers featured in each of the TCR beta cDNA libraries. The source material, roughly 0.85 to 10 million T cells, gave rise to approximately 520,000 cDNA molecules. A single record per CDR3 protein comes from TCRdb applying MiXCR to the PCR reads. The sample includes roughly 400,000 distinct CDR3 sequences, roughly 40% of them seen just once. This TCR was recovered from a girl aged 2-15 years with multiple sclerosis. The sequenced material came from blood. The rearrangement uses TRBV9 and TRBJ2-3; TRBD2 matches 8 bases. In DNA form, the CDR3 reads TGTGCCAGCAGCGTAGCGGGGGGGGCGGGCAGCACAGATACGCAGTATTTT. Amino acid sequence: CASSVAGGAGSTDTQYF.